This T cell receptor (beta chain) is from a study of shared clonotypes between healthy human individuals. Across the whole study: The donor pool was made up of two women and three men aged 18 to 49. Each donor contributed plates that comprised three CD4 naive, three CD4 memory, two CD8 naive and one CD8 memory.

Recent vaccinations or acute infections were absent in the healthy HIV-negative adult donors. The authors divided CD4+ cells into CD45RA+ naive and CD45RA-negative memory subsets. Per germline, CDR1 SQVTM and CDR2 ANQGSEA. CDR3 size: 15 residues. Trimming took 5 bases from V and 3 from J; bases not matched to a gene: 12. Generated by immunoSEQ multiplex PCR, the TCRdb table keeps only in-frame clones and is missing some. The table shows about 2.5 million clones, with 85% to 95% occurring only once. The TCR was taken from a man in his late teens or twenties in good health. Some clones in this sample may be carry-over from other donors' samples. The specimen sequenced was naive CD4+ T cells from PBMCs. The subset here: CD45RA+ positively selected. V and J are TRBV29-1 and TRBJ2-5; 7 bases match TRBD2. The CDR3 is CSVTSNSGFEETQYF. CDR3 nucleotides: TGCAGCGTTACTTCTAATAGCGGGTTCGAAGAGACCCAGTACTTC.